The 20 T cell receptor beta chains given below trace back to one sample, sequenced in a study of a mutant IDH1 vaccine in newly diagnosed glioma. Sequencing was performed with immunoSEQ multiplex PCR; in TCRdb, only in-frame clones are kept and a portion is missing. The table has 80,000 to 100,000 clones, around 77% seen once. As for time point: baseline, week 1 (first vaccination visit). The treatment denotes: pre-vaccination baseline after standard-of-care therapy. This specimen was PBMCs, taken from a glioma patient treated with radiotherapy, temozolomide or both. Receptors originate from a man aged 35-49 years with glioma.

Turning to this clone: Additional DNA sequences in this sample encode the identical CDR3. The chain links TRBV4-2 to TRBJ2-3; D gene ambiguous. Germline loops: CDR1 LGHNA, CDR2 YNFKEQ. The CDR3 is made up of 13 amino acids. Trimming cost V 1 base and J 2 bases, with 4 bases left between them. CDR3 coding DNA: TGTGCCAGCAGCCAAGGACCCACAGATACGCAGTATTTT. Amino acids: CASSQGPTDTQYF.

This clone has only a few counts. The chain links TRBV6-4 to TRBJ2-3; 7 bases fit TRBD2. This CDR3 is 14 amino acids long. Germline CDR1 reads MRHNA; CDR2 reads SNTAGT. V was pared by 2 bases and J by 1 base, with 0 bases of the junction left unmatched. The CDR3 nucleotides are TGTGCCAGCAGTGACACTAGCGGCACAGATACGCAGTATTTT. It codes for CASSDTSGTDTQYF.

The gene calls are TRBV2 and TRBJ2-1; possibly TRBD1 or TRBD2 for D (5 bases each). The CDR3 spans 12 residues. CDR1 is SNHLY and CDR2 is FYNNEI in the germline V gene. Trimming removed 8 bases from V and 9 bases from J, with 14 bases in between. Written as DNA, the CDR3 is TGTGCCAGCCGAAAATACGGGACTGAGCAGTTCTTC. Its translation is CASRKYGTEQFF.

V and J are TRBV28 and TRBJ2-2; D uncertain. V was clipped by 5 bases and J by 8 bases, with 15 bases between them. The germline gives CDR1 MDHEN, CDR2 SYDVKM. The CDR3 runs 14 residues. The CDR3 nucleotides are TGTGCCAGCAGTCCTTTTGTTGCTTCGGGGGAGCTGTTTTTT. Translation: CASSPFVASGELFF.

This clone was found once. V and J are TRBV9 and TRBJ2-3, with D tentatively TRBD1 or TRBD2 (6 bases each). With 0 bases removed from V and 1 base from J, the gap between germline ends came to 12 bases. CDR1 and CDR2 (germline): SGDLS, YYNGEE. There are 16 residues in the CDR3. Here the CDR3 reads CASSVDGGPRTDTQYF. The CDR3 DNA follows: TGTGCCAGCAGCGTAGATGGGGGGCCCCGCACAGATACGCAGTATTTT.

This rearrangement joins TRBV5-5 to TRBJ2-7, with D tentatively TRBD2 (6 bases). The CDR3 length is 16 residues. Germline V gene sequence: CDR1 SGHKS, CDR2 YYEKEE (reference sequence). With 4 bases removed from V and 3 bases from J, the gap between germline ends came to 20 bases. In DNA form, the CDR3 reads TGTGCCAGCAGCATGGGGGGACCCCCTCTTGGCTACGAGCAGTACTTC. Residues: CASSMGGPPLGYEQYF.

The rearrangement uses TRBV25-1 and TRBJ1-3, with D possibly matching TRBD1 (5 bases). This CDR3 is 14 amino acids long. Trimming left V 3 bases short and J 3 bases short, with 9 bases between. The germline CDR1 and CDR2 sequences are MGHDK and SYGVNS. In DNA, the CDR3 is TGTGCCAGCAGTGACGTCAGGGATGGAAACACCATATATTTT. Protein product: CASSDVRDGNTIYF.

This chain links TRBV4-3 with TRBJ2-5; D is ambiguous. Germline loops: CDR1 LGHNA, CDR2 YSLEER. This CDR3 is 15 amino acids long. Trimming removed 2 bases at V and 2 bases at J, with 12 bases between. The CDR3 protein is CASSQKLGYQETQYF. In DNA, the CDR3 is TGCGCCAGCAGCCAAAAATTGGGCTATCAAGAGACCCAGTACTTC.

This clone was seen only a few times. V and J are TRBV19 and TRBJ1-2, with a weak D call TRBD1 (5 bases). V lost 4 bases and J 4 bases, leaving 16 bases between the germline ends. Per the germline V gene, CDR1 is LNHDA and CDR2 is SQIVND (reference sequence). The length of the CDR3 is 15 residues. The CDR3 protein is CASSKNRDASYGYTF. DNA for the CDR3: TGTGCCAGTAGTAAGAACCGGGACGCCTCCTATGGCTACACCTTC. Variable domain in full (rest from reference TRBV19 and TRBJ1-2): DGGITQSPKYLFRKEGQNVTLSCEQNLNHDAMYWYRQDPGQGLRLIYYSQIVNDFQKGDIAEGYSVSREKKESFPLTVTSAQKNPTAFYLCASSKNRDASYGYTFGSGTRLTVV.

This sequence joins TRBV7-8 and TRBJ2-2, with TRBD2 as a possible D gene (6 bases). There are 16 residues in the CDR3. Looked up from germline, CDR1 is SGHVS and CDR2 is FQNEAQ. V was cut by 6 bases and J by 4 bases, with 18 bases left in between. DNA for the CDR3: TGTGCCAGCAGTTCTAGCGTCACGGGAGCCACCGGGGAGCTGTTTTTT. Translated, it gives CASSSSVTGATGELFF.

The chain carries TRBV7-6 and TRBJ2-2; possibly TRBD1 or TRBD2 for D (6 bases each). CDR1 and CDR2 from the germline V gene are SGHVS and FNYEAQ. Trimming cost V 2 bases and J 5 bases, with 9 bases left between them. This CDR3 spans 14 amino acids. The CDR3 region is CASSLRGRTGELFF. The CDR3 DNA is TGTGCCAGCAGCTTACGGGGGCGAACCGGGGAGCTGTTTTTT.

The chain couples TRBV4-1 to TRBJ2-2; 10 bases match TRBD2. The CDR3 spans 15 residues. V gave up 4 bases and J gave up 4 bases; unmatched junction bases: 3. The V gene's germline CDR1 is MGHRA and CDR2 YSYEKL. DNA of the CDR3: TGCGCCAGCAGCCGAAGCGGGGGGGCCACCGGGGAGCTGTTTTTT. Protein sequence: CASSRSGGATGELFF.

The gene calls are TRBV5-1 and TRBJ1-2; D remains ambiguous. The V gene's germline CDR1 is SGHRS and CDR2 YFSETQ. This CDR3 has 13 amino acids. The V end lost 0 bases, the J end lost 0 bases, and 3 bases lay between the germline ends. CDR3 nucleotides: TGCGCCAGCAGCTTGGACCCTAACTATGGCTACACCTTC. Its translation is CASSLDPNYGYTF.

The V call is TRBV18, the J call TRBJ1-4; 8 nucleotides line up with TRBD1. V shed 5 bases and J 7 bases; nucleotides not matched to a gene: 9. The CDR3 contains 15 residues. Germline values: CDR1 KGHSH, CDR2 LQKENI. The CDR3 DNA is TGTGCCAGCTCATCAGGGGGCCTACAGGGTGAAAAACTGTTTTTT. Protein sequence: CASSSGGLQGEKLFF. Looking up the rest from reference TRBV18 and TRBJ1-4 gives the full variable domain: NAGVMQNPRHLVRRRGQEARLRCSPMKGHSHVYWYRQLPEEGLKFMVYLQKENIIDESGMPKERFSAEFPKEGPSILRIQQVVRGDSAAYFCASSSGGLQGEKLFFGSGTQLSVL.

This clone was picked up one time. This chain links TRBV6-5 with TRBJ2-2; D not certain. The germline V and J ends were trimmed by 2 bases and 6 bases, with 4 bases remaining between them. The germline gives CDR1 MNHEY, CDR2 SVGAGI. The CDR3 has 12 amino acids. The CDR3 DNA is TGTGCCAGCAGTTACGGGGCCGGGGAGCTGTTTTTT. This gives the protein CASSYGAGELFF.

J is TRBJ2-5 and V is TRBV29-1; 9 bases are shared with TRBD2. The germline V gene encodes CDR1 SQVTM and CDR2 ANQGSEA. This CDR3 region has 13 residues. J lost 1 base, V lost 4 bases, and 1 base had no gene match. This CDR3 reads CSVGGGGQETQYF. The CDR3 coding sequence is TGCAGCGTTGGCGGGGGGGGCCAAGAGACCCAGTACTTC.

The chain couples TRBV19 to TRBJ2-4, with 8 bases fitting TRBD1. The CDR3 extends over 14 amino acids. Looked up from germline, CDR1 is LNHDA and CDR2 is SQIVND (reference sequence). V shed 7 bases and J 6 bases; nucleotides not matched to a gene: 8. The CDR3 DNA follows: TGTGCCAGTAACGGCCCCACAGGGGGAAACATTCAGTACTTC. Translation gives CASNGPTGGNIQYF.

The CDR3 nucleotides read TGTGCCAGCAGTCCAGGGACTTATCAGGACGAGCAGTACTTC. It yields the protein CASSPGTYQDEQYF. This sequence joins TRBV2 and TRBJ2-7; a possible D gene is TRBD2 (6 bases). Germline lookup yields CDR1 SNHLY and CDR2 FYNNEI. Trimming removed 5 bases from V and 5 bases from J, with 16 bases in between. The CDR3 spans 14 residues.

The rearrangement uses TRBV29-1 and TRBJ2-7; D possibly corresponds to TRBD1 (6 bases). CDR3 size: 13 residues. Trimming left V 5 bases short and J 7 bases short, with 18 bases between. In germline, CDR1 is SQVTM, CDR2 ANQGSEA. In nucleotides, the CDR3 is TGCAGCGTTCGGATGACAGGTCGATGGGAGCAGTACTTC. Amino acid sequence: CSVRMTGRWEQYF.

This chain connects TRBV18 to TRBJ2-7; a weak D match, TRBD1 (6 bases). Germline loops: CDR1 KGHSH, CDR2 LQKENI. The CDR3 consists of 20 residues. The V end lost 3 bases, the J end lost 7 bases, and 34 bases lay between the germline ends. CDR3 DNA sequence: TGTGCCAGCTCACCCTCCCGAGGGGGACGGAGTAATCTCCTACGTGGGGAGCAGTACTTC. This codes for CASSPSRGGRSNLLRGEQYF.